This TCR beta chain was identified during a study of identifying expanded T cells in peripheral blood. Germline loops: CDR1 LNHDA, CDR2 SQIVND (reference sequence). The CDR3 extends over 16 amino acids. Between the trimmed V and J ends, which lost 2 bases and 6 bases, there was a span of 19 bases. Using immunoSEQ multiplex PCR, the repertoire was profiled, and TCRdb retains in-frame clones only, with some absent. The table records about 94,000 clones, nearly 90% of them present only once. During the collection period, no donor immune events like infections were recorded. V is TRBV19 and J is TRBJ1-1, with D unclear. This clonotype was obtained from a person aged 18-70 years in good health. Source material: blood. The CDR3 DNA follows: TGTGCCAGTAGTATAATGGGTAGGGCTTATCCCGCTGAAGCTTTCTTT. This encodes CASSIMGRAYPAEAFF.